The clone carrying this TCR beta chain was found many times. These data originate in a study of beta chain features in type 1 diabetes. Germline CDR1 reads SEHNR; CDR2 reads FQNEAQ (reference sequence). Trimming removed 1 base at V and 2 bases at J, with 9 bases between. The CDR3 has 15 residues. The investigators reverse transcribed all of the isolated RNA, so they sequenced expressed TCRB transcripts. Roughly 3.6 million reads per sample were averaged for naive, central memory and regulatory samples. Clones were read by immunoSEQ multiplex PCR, and TCRdb kept only the in-frame ones, dropping some. The sample has hundreds of thousands of clones; around 15% are singletons.

The chain couples TRBV7-9 to TRBJ1-3; D is perhaps TRBD1 (6 bases). Sequencing used central memory CD4+ T cells from blood. The receptor was derived from a man aged 25 to 40 in good health. The CDR3 is CASSLETGPGNTIYF. CDR3 sequence (DNA): TGTGCCAGCAGCTTAGAAACAGGGCCTGGAAACACCATATATTTT.